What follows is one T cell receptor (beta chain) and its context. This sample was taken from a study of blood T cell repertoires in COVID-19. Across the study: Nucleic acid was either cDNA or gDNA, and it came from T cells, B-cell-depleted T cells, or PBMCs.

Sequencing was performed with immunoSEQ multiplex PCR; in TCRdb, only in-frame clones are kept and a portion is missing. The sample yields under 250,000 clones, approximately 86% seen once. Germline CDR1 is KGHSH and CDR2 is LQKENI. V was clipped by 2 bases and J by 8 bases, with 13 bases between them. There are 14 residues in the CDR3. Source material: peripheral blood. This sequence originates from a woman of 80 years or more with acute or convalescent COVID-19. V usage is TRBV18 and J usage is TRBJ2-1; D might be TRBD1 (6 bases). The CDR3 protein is CASSPVGGRDEQFF. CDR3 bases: TGTGCCAGCTCACCAGTAGGGGGTCGCGATGAGCAGTTCTTC.